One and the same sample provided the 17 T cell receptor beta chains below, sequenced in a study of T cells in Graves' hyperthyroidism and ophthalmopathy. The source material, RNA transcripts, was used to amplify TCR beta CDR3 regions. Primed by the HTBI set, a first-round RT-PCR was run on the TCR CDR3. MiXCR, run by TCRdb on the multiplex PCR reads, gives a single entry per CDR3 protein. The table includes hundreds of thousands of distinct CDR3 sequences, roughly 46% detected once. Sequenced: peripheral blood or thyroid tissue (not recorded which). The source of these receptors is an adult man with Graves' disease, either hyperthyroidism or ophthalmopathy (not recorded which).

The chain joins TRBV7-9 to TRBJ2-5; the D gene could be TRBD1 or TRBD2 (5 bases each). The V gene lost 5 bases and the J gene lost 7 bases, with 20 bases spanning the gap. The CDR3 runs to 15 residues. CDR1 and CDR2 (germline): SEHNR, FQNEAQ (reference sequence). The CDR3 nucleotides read TGTGCCAGCAGCACCTCCGGGACCCGCCCAGGGACCCAGTACTTC. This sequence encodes CASSTSGTRPGTQYF.

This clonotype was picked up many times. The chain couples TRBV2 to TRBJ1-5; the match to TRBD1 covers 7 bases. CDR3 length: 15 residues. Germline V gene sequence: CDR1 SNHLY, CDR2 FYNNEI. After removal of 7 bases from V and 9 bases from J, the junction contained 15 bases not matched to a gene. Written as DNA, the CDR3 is TGTGCCAGCAAGCTAGAGACAGGGTGGCAGCCGCCCCAGCATTTT. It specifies CASKLETGWQPPQHF.

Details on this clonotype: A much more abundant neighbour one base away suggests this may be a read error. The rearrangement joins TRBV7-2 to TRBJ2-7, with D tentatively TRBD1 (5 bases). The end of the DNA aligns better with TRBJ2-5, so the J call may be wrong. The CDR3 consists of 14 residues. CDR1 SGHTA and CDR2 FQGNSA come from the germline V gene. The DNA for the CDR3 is TGTGCCAGCAGCTTAGTGGCAGGGTGGGGGACCCAGTACTTC. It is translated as CASSLVAGWGTQYF.

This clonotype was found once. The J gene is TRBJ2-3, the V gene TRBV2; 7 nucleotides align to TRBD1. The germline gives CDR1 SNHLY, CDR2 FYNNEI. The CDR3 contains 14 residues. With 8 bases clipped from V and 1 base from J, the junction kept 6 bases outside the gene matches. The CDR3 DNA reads TGTGCCAGCGAATGGGACAGTGGCACAGATACGCAGTATTTT. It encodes CASEWDSGTDTQYF.

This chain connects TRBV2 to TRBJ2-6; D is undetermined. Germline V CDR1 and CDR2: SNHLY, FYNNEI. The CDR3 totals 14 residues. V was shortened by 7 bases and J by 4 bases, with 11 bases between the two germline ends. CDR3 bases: TGTGCCAGCACCCCATCGACAGGGGCCAACGTCCTGACTTTC. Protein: CASTPSTGANVLTF.

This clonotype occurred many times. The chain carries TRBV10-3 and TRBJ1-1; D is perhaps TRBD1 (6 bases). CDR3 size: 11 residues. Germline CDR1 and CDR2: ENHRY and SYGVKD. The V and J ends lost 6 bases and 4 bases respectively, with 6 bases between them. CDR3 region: CAIRGATEAFF. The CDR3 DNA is TGTGCCATCAGGGGGGCCACTGAAGCTTTCTTT.

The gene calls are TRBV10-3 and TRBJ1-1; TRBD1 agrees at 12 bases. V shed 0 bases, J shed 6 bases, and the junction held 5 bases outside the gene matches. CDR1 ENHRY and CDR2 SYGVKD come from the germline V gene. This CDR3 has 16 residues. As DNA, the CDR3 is TGTGCCATCAGTGAGTCGAGGGACAGGGGGCGGGCTGAAGCTTTCTTT. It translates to CAISESRDRGRAEAFF.

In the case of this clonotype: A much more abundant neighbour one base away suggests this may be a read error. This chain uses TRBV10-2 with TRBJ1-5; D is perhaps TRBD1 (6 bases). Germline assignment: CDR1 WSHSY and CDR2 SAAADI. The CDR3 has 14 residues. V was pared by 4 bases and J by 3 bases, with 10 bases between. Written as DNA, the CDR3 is TGCGCCAGCAGTGCGGACAGAACCAATCAGCCCCAGCATTTT. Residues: CASSADRTNQPQHF.

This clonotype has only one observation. The chain's CDR3 is CASSPQYYEQYF. DNA for the CDR3: TGTGCCAGCAGCCCCCAGTACTACGAGCAGTACTTC. The chain combines TRBV7-9 with TRBJ2-7; D gene unclear. Trimming stripped 5 bases from V and 3 bases from J, with 8 bases between. Per the germline V gene, CDR1 is SEHNR and CDR2 is FQNEAQ (reference sequence). The CDR3 consists of 12 residues.

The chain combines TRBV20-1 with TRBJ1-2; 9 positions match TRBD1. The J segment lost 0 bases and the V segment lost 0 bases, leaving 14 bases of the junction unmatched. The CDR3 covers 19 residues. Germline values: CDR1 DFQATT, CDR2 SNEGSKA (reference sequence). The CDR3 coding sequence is TGCAGTGCTAGAGATTACGAAGTTGGGACAGGGACCACTAACTATGGCTACACCTTC. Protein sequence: CSARDYEVGTGTTNYGYTF.

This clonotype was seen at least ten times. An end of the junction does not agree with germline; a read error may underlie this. CDR3 in amino acids: CASSVPGELFF. In nucleotides, the CDR3 is TGTGCCAGCAGTGTTCCAGGGGAACTGTTTTTT. The V call is TRBV2, the J call TRBJ2-2; TRBD1 is a possible D gene (6 bases). The CDR3 is made up of 11 amino acids. Germline CDR1 is SNHLY and CDR2 is FYNNEI. Complete variable domain (other parts from reference TRBV2 and TRBJ2-2): EPEVTQTPSHQVTQMGQEVILRCVPISNHLYFYWYRQILGQKVEFLVSFYNNEISEKSEIFDDQFSVERPDGSNFTLKIRSTKLEDSAMYFCASSVPGELFFGEGSRLTVL.

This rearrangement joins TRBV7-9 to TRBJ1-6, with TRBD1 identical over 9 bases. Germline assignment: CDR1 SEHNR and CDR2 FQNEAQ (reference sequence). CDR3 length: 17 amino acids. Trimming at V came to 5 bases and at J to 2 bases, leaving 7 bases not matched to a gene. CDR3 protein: CASSLRQGEAYNSPLHF. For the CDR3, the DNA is TGTGCCAGCAGCCTCCGACAGGGGGAAGCCTATAATTCACCCCTCCACTTT.

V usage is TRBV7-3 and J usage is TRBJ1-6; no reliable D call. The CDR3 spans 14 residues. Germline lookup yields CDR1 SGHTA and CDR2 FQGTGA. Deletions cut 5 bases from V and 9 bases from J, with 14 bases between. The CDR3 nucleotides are TGTGCCAGCAGCCCTACCTTTAGTGGTTCACCCCTCCACTTT. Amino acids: CASSPTFSGSPLHF.

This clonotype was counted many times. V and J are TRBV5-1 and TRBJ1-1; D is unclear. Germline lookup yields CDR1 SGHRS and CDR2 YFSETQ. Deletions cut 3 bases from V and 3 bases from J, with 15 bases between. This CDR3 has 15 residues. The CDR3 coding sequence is TGCGCCAGCAGCTCTACAGCGAGGAGGTACACTGAAGCTTTCTTT. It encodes CASSSTARRYTEAFF.

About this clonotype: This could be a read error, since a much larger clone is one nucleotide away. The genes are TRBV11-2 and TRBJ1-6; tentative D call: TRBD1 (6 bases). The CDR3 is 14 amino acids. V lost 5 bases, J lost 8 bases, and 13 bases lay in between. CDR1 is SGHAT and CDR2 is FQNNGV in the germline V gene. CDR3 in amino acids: CASSPLGGHSPLHF. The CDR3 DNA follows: TGTGCCAGCAGCCCCTTGGGGGGGCATTCACCCCTCCACTTT.

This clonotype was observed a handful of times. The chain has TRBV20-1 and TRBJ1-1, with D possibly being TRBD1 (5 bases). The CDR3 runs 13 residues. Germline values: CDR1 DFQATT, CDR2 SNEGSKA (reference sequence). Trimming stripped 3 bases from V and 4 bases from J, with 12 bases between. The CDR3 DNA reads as TGCAGTGCTAGGGGGGGGGAGGGCACTGAAGCTTTCTTT. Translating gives CSARGGEGTEAFF.

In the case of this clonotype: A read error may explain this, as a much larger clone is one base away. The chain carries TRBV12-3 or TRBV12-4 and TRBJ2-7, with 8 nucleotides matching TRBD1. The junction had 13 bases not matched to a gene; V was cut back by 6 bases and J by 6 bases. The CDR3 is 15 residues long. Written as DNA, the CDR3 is TGTGCCAGCAGCTCGACGGGGCAGGGGGCGTTCGAGCAGTACTTC. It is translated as CASSSTGQGAFEQYF.